A selection of T cell receptor beta chains follows, all from one sample in a study of blood T cell repertoires in COVID-19. Sequenced by immunoSEQ multiplex PCR; TCRdb stores in-frame clones only, minus some. The table includes tens of thousands of clones, 78% detected once. The specimen was peripheral blood. Receptors originate from a human donor in a cohort sampled during active COVID-19. Each CDR3 is given with its conserved first and last residue. Each record gives: V gene, D gene, J gene, CDR3 protein. The D gene is left open where the match is weak.

v_call: TRBV7-9; d_call: -; j_call: TRBJ1-4; cdr3_aa: CASSFGEGEEANEKLFF
v_call: TRBV4-1; d_call: -; j_call: TRBJ1-1; cdr3_aa: CASSLGLTMNTEAFF
v_call: TRBV6-6; d_call: TRBD1; j_call: TRBJ1-2; cdr3_aa: CASRDGQGGYGYTF
v_call: TRBV6-5; d_call: TRBD1; j_call: TRBJ1-2; cdr3_aa: CASSYSGTGRGYTF
v_call: TRBV9; d_call: -; j_call: TRBJ2-3; cdr3_aa: CASSVGSGWTDTQYF
v_call: TRBV28; d_call: TRBD1; j_call: TRBJ2-7; cdr3_aa: CASSLRQWETGGYEQYF
v_call: TRBV12-5; d_call: TRBD1; j_call: TRBJ1-2; cdr3_aa: CASGYDRGSNYGYTF
v_call: TRBV5-1; d_call: -; j_call: TRBJ1-4; cdr3_aa: CASSLVADEKLFF
v_call: TRBV5-1; d_call: -; j_call: TRBJ1-3; cdr3_aa: CASSLVPGGPSGNTIYF
v_call: TRBV7-3; d_call: TRBD2; j_call: TRBJ2-1; cdr3_aa: CASSRLAGGREQFF
v_call: TRBV24-1; d_call: -; j_call: TRBJ1-2; cdr3_aa: CATTEVDGQGGYTF
v_call: TRBV6-5; d_call: TRBD1; j_call: TRBJ1-2; cdr3_aa: CASSPSGTGGSGYTF
v_call: TRBV5-1; d_call: TRBD2; j_call: TRBJ2-1; cdr3_aa: CASSSGLGYNEQFF
v_call: TRBV27; d_call: -; j_call: TRBJ1-1; cdr3_aa: CASRLGHRNTEAFF
v_call: TRBV7-9; d_call: TRBD1; j_call: TRBJ1-6; cdr3_aa: CASSSQGALVSPLHF
v_call: TRBV27; d_call: TRBD2; j_call: TRBJ2-3; cdr3_aa: CASSLSGLAGAFGDTQYF
v_call: TRBV28; d_call: TRBD1; j_call: TRBJ2-7; cdr3_aa: CASRTPTRTGDPYEQYF
v_call: TRBV6-1; d_call: -; j_call: TRBJ1-2; cdr3_aa: CASSEFGDGYTF
v_call: TRBV10-2; d_call: -; j_call: TRBJ1-2; cdr3_aa: CASSGWSGYTF
v_call: TRBV7-9; d_call: -; j_call: TRBJ2-7; cdr3_aa: CASSLGGTYEQYF
v_call: TRBV5-1; d_call: -; j_call: TRBJ2-3; cdr3_aa: CASSLGSVAGTDTQYF
v_call: TRBV28; d_call: -; j_call: TRBJ2-5; cdr3_aa: CASRSQGYQETQYF
v_call: TRBV21-1; d_call: -; j_call: TRBJ1-3; cdr3_aa: CASHADHSQENTIYF
v_call: TRBV13; d_call: TRBD1; j_call: TRBJ1-2; cdr3_aa: CASSSGQLYGYTF
v_call: TRBV7-8; d_call: TRBD2; j_call: TRBJ2-7; cdr3_aa: CASSGRAGLAGVTYEQYF
v_call: TRBV28; d_call: TRBD2; j_call: TRBJ2-3; cdr3_aa: CASTPSLGGGTDTQYF
v_call: TRBV18; d_call: TRBD1; j_call: TRBJ2-3; cdr3_aa: CASSLNRGPPDTQYF
v_call: TRBV9; d_call: TRBD2; j_call: TRBJ2-3; cdr3_aa: CASSQRTSGRVDTQYF
v_call: TRBV7-2; d_call: -; j_call: TRBJ2-3; cdr3_aa: CASKETASTDTQYF
v_call: TRBV6-2/TRBV6-3; d_call: -; j_call: TRBJ1-5; cdr3_aa: CASSSLLKGRGNQPQHF
v_call: TRBV28; d_call: -; j_call: TRBJ1-5; cdr3_aa: CASKQGGQPQHF
v_call: TRBV5-1; d_call: -; j_call: TRBJ2-7; cdr3_aa: CASSLGRDIDEQYF
v_call: TRBV5-4; d_call: TRBD2; j_call: TRBJ2-3; cdr3_aa: CASSFLAGAADTQYF
v_call: TRBV3-1/TRBV3-2; d_call: TRBD1; j_call: TRBJ2-3; cdr3_aa: CASSQDRTGSDTQYF
v_call: TRBV15; d_call: -; j_call: TRBJ2-3; cdr3_aa: CATSRDWGDGDTQYF
v_call: TRBV27; d_call: -; j_call: TRBJ2-3; cdr3_aa: CASGGQLTDTQYF
v_call: TRBV4-2; d_call: -; j_call: TRBJ2-2; cdr3_aa: CASSQDQRTGELFF
v_call: TRBV27; d_call: -; j_call: TRBJ1-2; cdr3_aa: CASSQVPGKGNYGYTF
v_call: TRBV7-2; d_call: TRBD2; j_call: TRBJ2-5; cdr3_aa: CASSKTSGGYETQYF
v_call: TRBV7-7; d_call: -; j_call: TRBJ1-2; cdr3_aa: CASSLGAIYGYTF